This entry concerns a single T cell receptor beta chain. Its antigen remains unidentified. Additional DNA sequences in this sample encode the identical CDR3. V was trimmed by 6 bases and J by 3 bases, leaving 16 bases between them. Germline values: CDR1 SQVTM, CDR2 ANQGSEA. The CDR3 is 14 residues long. This entry comes from a study of cytomegalovirus exposure and HLA in healthy donors. Study results and limitations: Donors belonging to an Asian-associated ancestry cluster reportedly showed fewer N-insertions in productive TCRs than the approximately 640-donor mean, according to what a later analysis found.

Primers for the PCR totalled 60 Vbeta and 13 Jbeta. The protocol was immunoSEQ multiplex PCR, while the TCRdb copy is restricted to in-frame clones and leaves out a portion. This table holds about 180,000 clones, about three quarters found once. The TCR was taken from a man aged 18 to 29 in good health and CMV-seronegative. The sample was PBMCs. This chain joins TRBV29-1 and TRBJ2-3; maybe TRBD2 (5 bases). CDR3 coding DNA: TGCAGCGTGTCGGCGGACTCTAGTACAGATACGCAGTATTTT. This sequence encodes CSVSADSSTDTQYF.